The source of this TCR beta chain is a study of tumor-infiltrating lymphocytes in primary liver carcinoma (dated by TCRdb to 2015 to 2018). Context from the whole study: Hepatocellular carcinoma (four) or combined HCC and intrahepatic cholangiocarcinoma (one) was present in the five patients, who were three men and two women aged 30 to 69 years. The five patients had tumors staged T1-T3 N0M0, with maximum diameters ranging from about 4.2 to 10 cm. Roughly 3.65 to 8 million productive TCRbeta reads were obtained per sample, and no significant difference in read depth was found between tissue types. For each liver tumor, the study sampled five regions along with adjacent normal tissue and blood, and applied TCRbeta repertoire sequencing, expression microarrays and whole-exome sequencing. TCRbeta repertoire sequencing covered 35 specimens from 5 patients: approximately 25 tumor regions, 5 adjacent noncancerous liver tissues and 5 peripheral blood samples. To link TCRbeta repertoire diversity with the local molecular phenotype, the 25 to 30 tumor region samples were profiled using Agilent mRNA microarrays. Repertoires from technical replicates were highly reproducible, with mean shared-clone rates roughly 0.87 and correlation coefficients above 0.98.

There are 15 amino acids in the CDR3, from cysteine to phenylalanine inclusive. The retained sequence is limited to the CDR3, 45 bases, with the frame set at the first base. TCRbeta-specific cDNA was reverse-transcribed from 500 ng total RNA using a constant-region primer and ProtoScript II reverse transcriptase. The TCRbeta libraries were prepared through three rounds of nested multiplex PCR following a slightly modified ARM-PCR procedure. The first two PCR rounds used multiplex TRBV1-TRBV30 forward primers with a Cbeta reverse primer, each for about 10 cycles. Sample barcodes and Illumina adapters were added in a final 25-cycle PCR with Deep VentR polymerase. Before sequencing, amplicons of 200-500 bp were purified from gel using a QIAquick gel extraction kit. TCRbeta amplicons were sequenced on an Illumina HiSeq 2500 with 250-bp paired-end reads. The authors' analysis ran thus. Reads were quality-trimmed with Trimmomatic v0.33, and paired reads were merged with FLASH v1.2.11 to recover full CDR3 sequences. MiGEC v1.2.1b assigned V, D and J germline segments to the rearranged TCRbeta sequences. Clonotype statistics and Shannon-Wiener diversity indices were calculated with VDJtools v1.0.0. Except for diversity analysis, only the 250 most abundant clonotypes of each sample were used in subsequent analyses to reduce sampling bias. In-frame beta chains were kept once TCRdb had trimmed the public reads at Q25 with fastp and called clones with MiXCR. Rows with one shared CDR3 protein collapse into an entry with the most common genes and DNA. TCRdb's processing, not the authors' own work, is the source of the V and J calls. The sample includes 150,000 to 200,000 distinct CDR3 sequences, with around four fifths observed a single time. The ten largest clones capture 15% to 20% of the sample.

Turning to this clonotype: Its antigen remains undetermined. The junction departs from germline at one end; a sequencing error may be responsible.

Total RNA and DNA were co-extracted without cell sorting from roughly 20-30 mg of bulk tissue using the AllPrep DNA/RNA mini kit. Between November 2015 and March 2016, a handful of patients in China with histopathologically diagnosed primary liver carcinoma had surgical resection. At the time of sampling, the patients were treatment-naive and had chronic HBV infection. Five spatially separated regions were sampled per tumor: superior, inferior, left-lateral and right-lateral poles, plus the tumor centre. According to histology, viable tumor cells made up more than 80% of every tumor sample. Fresh tumor and adjacent tissue pieces were bisected, with one half stored in RNAlater at -80 degrees C and the other half sent for histology. Study-level results and caveats: Since the samples were bulk and unsorted, there was no way to compare CD4+ and CD8+ T cell repertoires. Pairs of tumor regions showed greater repertoire overlap (mean about 35%) than tumor-adjacent pairs (about 17%) or tumor-blood pairs (around 15%), which is consistent with antigen-driven expansion. Just about 7-25% of top clones turned up in all five regions of a tumor, which suggests spatial heterogeneity among tumor-infiltrating T cells. The top 250 clones accounted for a significantly greater share of the repertoire in tumors than in blood (p = 0.039). Only five patients were included in the study, and the authors note that the findings should be validated in a larger study. Only the TCR beta chain was sequenced, which likely underestimates true repertoire diversity because unpaired alpha chains were not captured.

The receptor was derived from a middle-aged man with primary liver carcinoma and hepatitis B virus infection. Sequenced: tumor tissue from primary liver carcinoma. The chain uses TRBV12-3 or TRBV12-4 and TRBJ2-7; the D gene cannot be resolved reliably. The DNA sequence is as follows: TGTGCCCGCAGTTTATGGTCTGGCGAGTCCTACGAGCAGTACTTC. Translated, it reads CARSLWSGESYEQYF.